This TCR beta chain emerged from a study of blood T cells in healthy people across ages. Study details: Per two T cells, about one barcoded beta molecule was captured through template switching.

No fewer than 7 million PBMCs went into each sample. There are 14 residues in the CDR3. CDR1 DFQATT and CDR2 SNEGSKA come from the germline V gene (reference sequence). The V and J ends lost 1 base and 14 bases, in that order; junction bases with no gene match: 9. With a J-beta primer mix and a sample-barcoded 5' primer, a second PCR ran 7 to 11 cycles. A template-switch adaptor containing 12 random nucleotides labeled each cDNA molecule. TCRdb itself ran the 5' RACE reads through MiXCR, one entry per CDR3 protein. This table holds 1.5 million to 2 million distinct CDR3 sequences, roughly two fifths found once.

This sequence joins TRBV20-1 and TRBJ2-1; 12 positions match TRBD2. The sequence derives from a human donor in good health. Source material: blood. The CDR3: CSARGVPSGGVEFF. In nucleotides, the CDR3 is TGCAGTGCTAGAGGTGTTCCTAGCGGGGGGGTTGAGTTCTTC.